This T cell receptor (beta chain) is drawn from a study of blood T cell repertoires in COVID-19. The data were produced by immunoSEQ multiplex PCR, yet TCRdb's version contains in-frame clones alone and is incomplete. The repertoire holds about 350,000 clones, with 88% as singletons. CDR1 and CDR2 (germline): SGHDN, FVKESK. The CDR3 is made up of 16 amino acids. V was shortened by 4 bases and J by 7 bases, with 20 bases between the two germline ends. The V gene is TRBV14, the J gene TRBJ2-1; D possibly corresponds to TRBD1 (6 bases). Sequencing was done on a sample of PBMCs or T cells enriched from blood (not recorded which). The source of this sequence is a woman between 25 and 40 years old who had been exposed to COVID-19. CDR3 nucleotides: TGTGCCAGCAGCCGAGGGGGAGCTACTAAGGGAAATGAGCAGTTCTTC. It specifies CASSRGGATKGNEQFF.